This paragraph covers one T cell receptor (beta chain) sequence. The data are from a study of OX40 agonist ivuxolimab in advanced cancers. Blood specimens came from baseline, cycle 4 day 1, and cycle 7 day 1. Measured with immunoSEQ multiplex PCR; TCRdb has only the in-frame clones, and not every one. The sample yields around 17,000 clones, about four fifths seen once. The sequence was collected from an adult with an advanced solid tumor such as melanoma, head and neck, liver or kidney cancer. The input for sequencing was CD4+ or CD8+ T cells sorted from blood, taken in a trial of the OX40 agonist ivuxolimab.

The DNA for the CDR3 is TGCGCCAGCAGTGAGTCGGGAGGGAGGGGGGAGCAGTACTTC. This sequence encodes CASSESGGRGEQYF. This chain connects TRBV10-2 to TRBJ2-5, with D possibly being TRBD2 (7 bases). Germline loops: CDR1 WSHSY, CDR2 SAAADI. Trimming took off 0 bases at V and 11 bases at J, with 16 bases between the two ends. This CDR3 is 14 amino acids long.